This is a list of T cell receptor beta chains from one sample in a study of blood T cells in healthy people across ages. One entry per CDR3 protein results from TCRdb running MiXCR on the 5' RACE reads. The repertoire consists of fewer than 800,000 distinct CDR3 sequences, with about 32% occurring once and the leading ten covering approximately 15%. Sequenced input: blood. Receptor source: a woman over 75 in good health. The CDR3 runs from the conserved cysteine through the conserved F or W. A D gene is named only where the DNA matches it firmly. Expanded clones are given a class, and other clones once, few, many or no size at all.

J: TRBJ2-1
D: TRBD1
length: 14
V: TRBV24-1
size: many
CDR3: CATSRTGSYNEQFF
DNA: TGTGCCACCAGTCGGACAGGGTCCTACAATGAGCAGTTCTTC

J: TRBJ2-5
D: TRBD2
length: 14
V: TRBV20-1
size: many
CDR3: CSAFLAGRQETQYF
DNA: TGCAGTGCTTTTCTAGCGGGTCGCCAAGAGACCCAGTACTTC

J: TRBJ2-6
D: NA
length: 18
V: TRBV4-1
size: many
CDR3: CASSPDGAGLSGANVLTF
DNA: TGCGCCAGCAGCCCCGATGGCGCAGGCCTATCTGGGGCCAACGTCCTGACTTTC

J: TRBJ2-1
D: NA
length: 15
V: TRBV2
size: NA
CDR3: CASSSTGITYNEQFF
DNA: TGTGCCAGCAGTTCTACAGGGATTACCTACAATGAGCAGTTCTTC

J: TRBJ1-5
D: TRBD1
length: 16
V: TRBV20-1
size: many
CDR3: CSASSDGTGGNQPQHF
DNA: TGCAGTGCTAGCTCGGACGGGACAGGGGGTAATCAGCCCCAGCATTTT

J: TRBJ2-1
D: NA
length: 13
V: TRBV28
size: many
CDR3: CASSLNWGNEQFF
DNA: TGTGCCAGCAGTTTAAATTGGGGCAATGAGCAGTTCTTC

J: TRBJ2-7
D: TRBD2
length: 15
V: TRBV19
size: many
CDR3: CASSRLAGGTYEQYF
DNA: TGTGCCAGTAGTCGATTGGCGGGGGGGACCTACGAGCAGTACTTC

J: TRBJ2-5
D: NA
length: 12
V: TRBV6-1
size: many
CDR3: CASSEARETQYF
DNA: TGTGCCAGCAGTGAAGCGCGGGAGACCCAGTACTTC

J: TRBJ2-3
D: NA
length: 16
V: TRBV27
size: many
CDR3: CASSSLMGRSTDTQYF
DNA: TGTGCCAGCAGTTCCCTTATGGGGCGTAGCACAGATACGCAGTATTTT

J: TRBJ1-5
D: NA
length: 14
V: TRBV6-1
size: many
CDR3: CATSVGGGNQPQHF
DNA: TGTGCCACCTCGGTCGGTGGCGGCAATCAGCCCCAGCATTTT

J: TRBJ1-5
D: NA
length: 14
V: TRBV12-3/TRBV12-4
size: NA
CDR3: CASTDAGINQPQHF
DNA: TGTGCCAGCACCGACGCAGGGATAAATCAGCCCCAGCATTTT

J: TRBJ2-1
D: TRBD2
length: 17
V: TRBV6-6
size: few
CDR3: CASRGTSGGAWNNGQFF
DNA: TGTGCCAGCAGGGGGACTAGCGGGGGGGCTTGGAACAATGGGCAGTTCTTC

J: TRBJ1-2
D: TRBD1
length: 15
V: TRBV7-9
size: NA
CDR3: CASSFGTGLNYGYTF
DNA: TGTGCCAGCAGCTTTGGGACAGGGCTTAACTATGGCTACACCTTC

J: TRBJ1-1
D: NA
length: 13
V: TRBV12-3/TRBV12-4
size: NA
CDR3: CASSPRQNTGAFF
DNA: TGTGCCAGCAGCCCCCGACAGAACACTGGAGCTTTCTTT

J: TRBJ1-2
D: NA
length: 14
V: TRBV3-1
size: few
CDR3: CASSEGRGFGGYTF
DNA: TGTGCCAGCAGCGAGGGAAGGGGTTTTGGTGGCTACACCTTC

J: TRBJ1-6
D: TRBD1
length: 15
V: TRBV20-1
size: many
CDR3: CSAPRSQGENSPLHF
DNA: TGCAGTGCTCCGCGTTCACAGGGGGAGAATTCACCCCTCCACTTT

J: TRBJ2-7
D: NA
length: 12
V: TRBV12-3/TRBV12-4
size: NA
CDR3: CASSPQQDEQYF
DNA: TGTGCCAGCAGTCCCCAACAGGACGAGCAGTACTTC

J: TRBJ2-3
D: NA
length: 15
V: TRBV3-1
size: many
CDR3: CASSLRNGPGDTQYF
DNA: TGTGCCAGCAGCCTGAGGAATGGACCCGGCGATACGCAGTATTTT

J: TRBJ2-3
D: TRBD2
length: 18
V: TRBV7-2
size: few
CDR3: CASSSRLAGGGSTDTQYF
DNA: TGTGCCAGCAGCTCACGACTAGCGGGGGGGGGGAGCACAGATACGCAGTATTTT

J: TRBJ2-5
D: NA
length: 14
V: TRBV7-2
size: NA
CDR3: CASSLAGWGETQYF
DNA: TGTGCCAGCAGCTTAGCGGGGTGGGGAGAGACCCAGTACTTC

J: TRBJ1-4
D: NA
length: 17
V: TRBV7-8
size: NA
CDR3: CASSSDPLGGANEKLFF
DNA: TGTGCCAGCAGCTCAGACCCTCTCGGCGGGGCTAATGAAAAACTGTTTTTT

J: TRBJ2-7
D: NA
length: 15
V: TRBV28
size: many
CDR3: CASKPSRFLSYEQYF
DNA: TGTGCCAGCAAGCCATCTAGATTTCTGTCCTACGAGCAGTACTTC

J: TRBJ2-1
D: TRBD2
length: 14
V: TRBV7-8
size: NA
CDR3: CASSSPTSGNEQFF
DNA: TGTGCCAGCAGCTCTCCGACTAGCGGCAATGAGCAGTTCTTC

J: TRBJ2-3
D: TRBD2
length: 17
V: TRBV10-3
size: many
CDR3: CAISESNRAGGPDTQYF
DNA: TGTGCCATCAGTGAGTCGAACCGAGCGGGGGGACCAGATACGCAGTATTTT

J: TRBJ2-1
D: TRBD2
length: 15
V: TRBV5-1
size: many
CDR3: CASSLSTSGDVEQFF
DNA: TGCGCCAGCAGCTTGTCGACTAGCGGGGACGTTGAGCAGTTCTTC

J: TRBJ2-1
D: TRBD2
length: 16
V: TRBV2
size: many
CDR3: CASSLEERGSYNEQFF
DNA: TGTGCCAGCAGTCTCGAGGAGCGGGGTTCCTACAATGAGCAGTTCTTC

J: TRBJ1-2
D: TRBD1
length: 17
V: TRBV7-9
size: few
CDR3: CASSSPGQGVGSEGYTF
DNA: TGTGCCAGCAGCTCGCCGGGACAGGGTGTAGGTAGTGAGGGCTACACCTTC

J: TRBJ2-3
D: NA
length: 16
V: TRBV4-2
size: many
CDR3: CASSQPPGLHTDTQYF
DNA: TGTGCCAGCAGCCAACCTCCGGGACTTCACACAGATACGCAGTATTTT

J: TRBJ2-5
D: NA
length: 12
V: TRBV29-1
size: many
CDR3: CSVGRQGETQYF
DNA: TGCAGCGTTGGCCGGCAGGGTGAGACCCAGTACTTC

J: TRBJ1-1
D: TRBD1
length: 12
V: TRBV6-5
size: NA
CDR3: CASSRGPTEACF
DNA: TGTGCCAGCAGTAGGGGGCCCACTGAAGCTTGCTTT

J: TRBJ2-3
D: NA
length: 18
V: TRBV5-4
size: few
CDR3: CASSLDATPGFVSSTQYF
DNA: TGTGCCAGCAGCTTGGACGCTACGCCAGGGTTTGTGTCGAGTACGCAGTATTTT

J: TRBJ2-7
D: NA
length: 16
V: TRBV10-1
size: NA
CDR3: CASSEKLSASYNEQYF
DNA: TGCGCCAGCAGTGAAAAACTCAGCGCGTCCTACAATGAGCAGTACTTC

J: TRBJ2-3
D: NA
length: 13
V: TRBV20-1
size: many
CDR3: CSAREGAADTQYF
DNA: TGCAGTGCTAGAGAGGGAGCGGCGGATACGCAGTATTTT

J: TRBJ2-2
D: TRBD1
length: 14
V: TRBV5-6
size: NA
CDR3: CASRRDRVTGELFF
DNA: TGTGCCAGCAGGAGGGACAGAGTCACCGGGGAGCTGTTTTTT

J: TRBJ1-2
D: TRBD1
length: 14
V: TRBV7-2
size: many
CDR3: CASSSDRDIYGYTF
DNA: TGTGCCAGCAGCTCGGACAGGGATATTTATGGCTACACCTTC

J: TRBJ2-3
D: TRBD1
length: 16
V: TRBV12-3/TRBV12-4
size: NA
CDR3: CASRYSSGQGTDTQYF
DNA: TGTGCCAGCAGATATTCCTCGGGACAGGGGACAGATACGCAGTATTTT

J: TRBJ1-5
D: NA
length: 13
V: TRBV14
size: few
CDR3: CASSQLVGTPQHF
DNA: TGTGCCAGCAGCCAACTCGTGGGGACTCCCCAGCATTTT

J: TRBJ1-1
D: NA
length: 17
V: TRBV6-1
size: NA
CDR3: CASSESTRRLLNTEAFF
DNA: TGTGCCAGCAGTGAATCCACAAGAAGATTGTTGAACACTGAAGCTTTCTTT

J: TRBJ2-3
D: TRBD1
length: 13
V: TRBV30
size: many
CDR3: CAWTGTGGDTQYF
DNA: TGTGCCTGGACCGGGACAGGGGGAGATACGCAGTATTTT

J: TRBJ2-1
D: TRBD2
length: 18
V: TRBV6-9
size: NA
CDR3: CASSYLPLAGVAYNEQFF
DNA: TGTGCCAGCAGTTACTTACCCCTAGCGGGAGTGGCCTACAATGAGCAGTTCTTC

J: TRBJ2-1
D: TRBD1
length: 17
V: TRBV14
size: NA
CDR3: CASSQPTGPRDYNEQFF
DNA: TGTGCCAGCAGCCAACCGACAGGGCCACGGGACTACAATGAGCAGTTCTTC

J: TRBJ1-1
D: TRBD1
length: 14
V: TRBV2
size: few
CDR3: CASSDWDRAGEAFF
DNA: TGTGCCAGCAGTGACTGGGACAGGGCGGGTGAAGCTTTCTTT

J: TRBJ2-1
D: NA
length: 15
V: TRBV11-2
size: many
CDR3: CASSFAGQGYNEQFF
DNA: TGTGCCAGCAGCTTCGCGGGCCAGGGATACAATGAGCAGTTCTTC

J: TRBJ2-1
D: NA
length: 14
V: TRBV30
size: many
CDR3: CAWSGMTVYNEQFF
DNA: TGTGCCTGGAGTGGGATGACAGTCTACAATGAGCAGTTCTTC

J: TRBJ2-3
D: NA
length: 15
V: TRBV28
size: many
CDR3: CASSTGRRGTDTQYF
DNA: TGTGCCAGCAGCACGGGTAGAAGGGGGACAGATACGCAGTATTTT

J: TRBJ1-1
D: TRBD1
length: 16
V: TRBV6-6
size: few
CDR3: CASSPRGQGVQTEAFF
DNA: TGTGCCAGCAGTCCCCGGGGCCAGGGGGTACAGACTGAAGCTTTCTTT

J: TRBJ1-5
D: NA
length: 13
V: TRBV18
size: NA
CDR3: CASSPVDNQPQHF
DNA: TGTGCCAGCTCACCCGTCGACAATCAGCCCCAGCATTTT

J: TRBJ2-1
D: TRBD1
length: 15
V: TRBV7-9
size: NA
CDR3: CASSDDRGRYNEQFF
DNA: TGTGCCAGCAGCGACGACAGGGGAAGATACAATGAGCAGTTCTTC

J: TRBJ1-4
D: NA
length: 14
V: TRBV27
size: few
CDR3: CASSLPGAGEKLFF
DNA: TGTGCCAGCAGTTTACCGGGGGCAGGTGAAAAACTGTTTTTT